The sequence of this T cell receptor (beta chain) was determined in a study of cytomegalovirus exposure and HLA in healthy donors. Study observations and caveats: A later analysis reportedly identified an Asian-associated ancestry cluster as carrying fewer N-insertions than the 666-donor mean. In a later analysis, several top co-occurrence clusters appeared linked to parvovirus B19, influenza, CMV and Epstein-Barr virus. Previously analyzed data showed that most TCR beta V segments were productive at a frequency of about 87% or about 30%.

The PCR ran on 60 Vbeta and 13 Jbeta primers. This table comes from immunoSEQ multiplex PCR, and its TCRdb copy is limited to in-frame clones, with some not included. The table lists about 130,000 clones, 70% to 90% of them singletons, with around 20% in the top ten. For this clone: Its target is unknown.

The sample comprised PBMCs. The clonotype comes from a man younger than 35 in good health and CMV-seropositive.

The chain's CDR3 is CASSASPSGTGGTDTQYF. The CDR3 DNA is TGCGCCAGCAGCGCCTCACCGTCCGGGACAGGGGGGACAGATACGCAGTATTTT. The V gene is TRBV4-1, the J gene TRBJ2-3; 11 bases line up with TRBD1. J gave up 3 bases and V 5 bases, and 13 bases lay outside the gene matches. CDR3 size: 18 residues. Looked up from germline, CDR1 is MGHRA and CDR2 is YSYEKL.